Described below is a single T cell receptor (beta chain) sequence and its context. Its target is not known. CDR3 size: 11 residues. CDR1 is DFQATT and CDR2 is SNEGSKA in the germline V gene (reference sequence). V shed 1 base and J shed 12 bases, with 10 bases lying between them. The entry originates in a study of shared clonotypes between healthy human individuals. Clones were read by immunoSEQ multiplex PCR, and TCRdb kept only the in-frame ones, dropping some. The table has approximately 1,000,000 clones, roughly 74% seen once. General study results and limits: Larger estimated richness was generally seen in naive subsets than in memory subsets.

Sequenced material: memory CD4+ T cells from PBMCs. As to subset: CD45RA-negative fraction. This clonotype was sampled from a man aged 18 to 30 in good health. Some clones in this sample may be carry-over from other donors' samples. The V call is TRBV20-1, the J call TRBJ2-1; no definite D call. CDR3 sequence reads: CSARGSRRQFF. As DNA, the CDR3 is TGCAGTGCTAGAGGGAGTCGACGGCAGTTCTTC.